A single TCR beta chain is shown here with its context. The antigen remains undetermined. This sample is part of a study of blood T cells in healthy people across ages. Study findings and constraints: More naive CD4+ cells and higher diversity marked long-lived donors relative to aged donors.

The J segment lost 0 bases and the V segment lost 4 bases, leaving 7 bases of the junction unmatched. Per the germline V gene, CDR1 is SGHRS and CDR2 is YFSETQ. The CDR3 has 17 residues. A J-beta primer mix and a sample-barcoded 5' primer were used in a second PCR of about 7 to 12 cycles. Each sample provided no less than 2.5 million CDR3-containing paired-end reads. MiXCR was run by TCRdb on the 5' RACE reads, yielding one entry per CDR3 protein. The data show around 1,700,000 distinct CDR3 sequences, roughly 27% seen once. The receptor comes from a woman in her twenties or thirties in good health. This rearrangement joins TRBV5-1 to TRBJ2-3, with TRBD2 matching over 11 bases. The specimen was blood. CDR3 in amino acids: CASSIRLAGTSTDTQYF. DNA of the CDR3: TGCGCCAGCAGCATCAGACTAGCGGGAACTAGCACAGATACGCAGTATTTT.